This passage covers 25 T cell receptor beta chains from one sample sequenced in a study of T-cell memory formation after mild COVID-19. TCRdb re-analysed the 5' RACE reads in MiXCR, keeping a single row per CDR3 protein. The repertoire has roughly 550,000 distinct CDR3 sequences, 20% of them found once; the top ten carry under 15%. Specimen: PBMCs or a T cell subset sorted from them (not recorded which). Receptors were obtained from an adult woman who had mild COVID-19 (a few samples of this study predate the infection). Cell type and time point are not known.

The table lists this clonotype with a few counts. The chain links TRBV12-3 or TRBV12-4 to TRBJ2-7; D remains unclear. V was pared by 0 bases and J by 4 bases, with 19 bases between. The CDR3 is 17 amino acids. In nucleotides, the CDR3 is TGTGCCAGCAGTTTAGCGCAACTACCCTCCCGATCTTACGAGCAGTACTTC. Translation: CASSLAQLPSRSYEQYF.

The chain links TRBV27 to TRBJ2-6; D may be TRBD1 (6 bases). With 4 bases removed from V and 0 bases from J, the gap between germline ends came to 10 bases. This CDR3 comprises 16 residues. Germline lookup yields CDR1 MNHEY and CDR2 SMNVEV (reference sequence). For the CDR3, the DNA is TGTGCCAGCAGTTACAGGGTCCCCTCTGGGGCCAACGTCCTGACTTTC. It specifies CASSYRVPSGANVLTF.

CDR3 nucleotides: TGTGCCAGCGGGGGGACCACCTCCTACGAGCAGTACTTC. Translated, it gives CASGGTTSYEQYF. The V call is TRBV2, the J call TRBJ2-7; possible D gene TRBD2, 6 bases. Per the germline V gene, CDR1 is SNHLY and CDR2 is FYNNEI. The V end was cut by 8 bases, the J end by 0 bases, with 11 bases between. The CDR3 length is 13 residues.

The chain carries TRBV7-6 and TRBJ2-1, with D tentatively TRBD2 (5 bases). The CDR3 length is 15 residues. Trimming pared 5 bases from V and 1 base from J, leaving 12 bases between. The germline gives CDR1 SGHVS, CDR2 FNYEAQ. The CDR3 bases are TGTGCCAGCAGCCTAATACTAGAATCCTACAATGAGCAGTTCTTC. Amino acid sequence: CASSLILESYNEQFF.

The J gene is TRBJ2-1, the V gene TRBV7-8; D uncertain. The germline V gene encodes CDR1 SGHVS and CDR2 FQNEAQ. The CDR3 is 15 amino acids. Trimming stripped 2 bases from V and 2 bases from J, with 10 bases between. The chain's CDR3 is CASSLWANPYNEQFF. The DNA of the CDR3 is TGTGCCAGCAGCTTATGGGCGAACCCCTACAATGAGCAGTTCTTC.

This sequence joins TRBV7-9 and TRBJ2-7; 9 bases map to TRBD2. The V gene end was trimmed by 4 bases and the J gene end by 2 bases; junction bases not matched to a gene: 9. The CDR3 is 16 residues long. CDR1 and CDR2 (germline): SEHNR, FQNEAQ (reference sequence). The CDR3 DNA follows: TGTGCCAGCAGCTACCCCGCTAGCGGGAACCCCTACGAGCAGTACTTC. It is translated as CASSYPASGNPYEQYF.

Comment on this clonotype: A read error may produce the germline difference seen at one junction end. This sequence joins TRBV7-3 and TRBJ2-7; D unclear. CDR1 and CDR2 (germline): SGHTA, FQGTGA. The CDR3 length is 13 residues. The CDR3 DNA reads as TGTGCCAGCAGCTGGGTCTTTTCCTCCGAGCAGTACTTC. It specifies CASSWVFSSEQYF.

This clonotype has more than one count but fewer than ten. This chain connects TRBV12-3 or TRBV12-4 to TRBJ2-5, with TRBD2 matching over 11 bases. V dropped 1 base and J dropped 4; count of bases not matched to a gene: 8. CDR3 size: 17 residues. The CDR3 region is CASSLETLAGGLETQYF. The CDR3 nucleotides are TGTGCCAGCAGTTTAGAGACCCTAGCGGGGGGTTTAGAGACCCAGTACTTC.

This clonotype was seen many times. This rearrangement joins TRBV12-3 or TRBV12-4 to TRBJ2-3; D is possibly TRBD2 (6 bases). CDR3 length: 15 residues. The V gene lost 3 bases and the J gene lost 2 bases, with 12 bases spanning the gap. The CDR3 DNA reads TGTGCCAGCAGTTTCCCCACGGGAGTCACAGATACGCAGTATTTT. It codes for CASSFPTGVTDTQYF.

The chain carries TRBV5-4 and TRBJ2-7; a possible D gene is TRBD2 (6 bases). Germline V gene lookup returns CDR1 SGHNT and CDR2 YYREEE (reference sequence). V was cut by 4 bases and J by 2 bases, with 13 bases left in between. CDR3 length: 14 amino acids. CDR3 sequence (DNA): TGTGCCAGCAGCCCTTCGGCGGGGACCTACGAGCAGTACTTC. Translation: CASSPSAGTYEQYF.

This clonotype was observed a handful of times. V usage is TRBV6-5 and J usage is TRBJ2-7, with 7 bases lining up with TRBD1. The CDR3 length is 14 residues. Trimming at V came to 6 bases and at J to 12 bases, leaving 17 bases not matched to a gene. Per germline, CDR1 MNHEY and CDR2 SVGAGI. This chain's CDR3 is CASRARGRQSMPYF. The CDR3 DNA sequence: TGTGCCAGCAGAGCTAGGGGGCGGCAGTCAATGCCGTACTTC.

A few counts support this clonotype. The chain is built from TRBV5-1 and TRBJ1-4, with D perhaps TRBD1 (5 bases). The V gene lost 0 bases and the J gene lost 1 base, with 10 bases spanning the gap. Looked up from germline, CDR1 is SGHRS and CDR2 is YFSETQ. This CDR3 is built from 16 residues. This CDR3 is CASSLDLGGTNEKLFF. DNA for the CDR3: TGCGCCAGCAGCTTGGACCTCGGGGGAACTAATGAAAAACTGTTTTTT.

There are a few counts of this clonotype. V is TRBV12-3 or TRBV12-4 and J is TRBJ1-1; D is unclear. The length of the CDR3 is 12 residues. The germline V and J ends were trimmed by 3 bases and 5 bases, with 7 bases remaining between them. CDR3 sequence reads: CASSFWGTEAFF. The CDR3 DNA reads as TGTGCCAGCAGTTTTTGGGGTACTGAAGCTTTCTTT.

This clonotype was seen a handful of times. The V gene is TRBV7-9, the J gene TRBJ2-5, with D possibly TRBD2 on 5 matching bases. This CDR3 is built from 12 residues. The germline V gene encodes CDR1 SEHNR and CDR2 FQNEAQ (reference sequence). Deletions cut 8 bases from V and 3 bases from J, with 10 bases between. CDR3 nucleotide sequence: TGTGCCAGCTTCACGGGGAAAGAGACCCAGTACTTC. It translates to CASFTGKETQYF.

This chain links TRBV19 with TRBJ1-2, with D possibly being TRBD1 (5 bases). The CDR3 loop spans 16 amino acids. Germline assignment: CDR1 LNHDA and CDR2 SQIVND (reference sequence). V was clipped by 5 bases and J by 4 bases, with 20 bases between them. CDR3 sequence reads: CASSGARDRFFYGYTF. For the CDR3, the DNA is TGTGCCAGTAGTGGTGCCCGCGACAGATTCTTCTATGGCTACACCTTC.

This clonotype was seen a few times. The rearrangement links TRBV6-4 to TRBJ2-1, with TRBD2 matching over 9 bases. The germline CDR1 and CDR2 sequences are MRHNA and SNTAGT. This CDR3 contains 22 residues. V shed 3 bases, J shed 2 bases, and the junction held 23 bases outside the gene matches. This chain's CDR3 is CASSERGPEGLAPRGAYNEQFF. CDR3 nucleotides: TGTGCCAGCAGTGAACGGGGCCCCGAGGGACTAGCACCGAGGGGCGCCTACAATGAGCAGTTCTTC.

The chain joins TRBV4-1 to TRBJ2-2; 7 bases match TRBD1. Germline values: CDR1 MGHRA, CDR2 YSYEKL. V dropped 1 base and J dropped 4; count of bases not matched to a gene: 6. CDR3 length equals 16 residues. The CDR3 protein is CASSQVDRVGTGELFF. CDR3 DNA: TGCGCCAGCAGCCAAGTTGACAGGGTGGGCACCGGGGAGCTGTTTTTT.

The chain recombines TRBV7-8 with TRBJ1-4; TRBD1 agrees at 8 bases. The CDR3 totals 16 residues. Trimming took 2 bases from V and 6 from J; bases not matched to a gene: 8. From germline, CDR1 is SGHVS and CDR2 FQNEAQ. CDR3 coding DNA: TGTGCCAGCAGCTTAAGACAGGGGATTGGGGATGAAAAACTGTTTTTT. As protein: CASSLRQGIGDEKLFF.

This clonotype was observed a few times. This chain connects TRBV7-9 to TRBJ1-2; D is perhaps TRBD1 (5 bases). The germline V and J ends were trimmed by 5 bases and 0 bases, with 16 bases remaining between them. The CDR3 extends over 16 amino acids. Looked up from germline, CDR1 is SEHNR and CDR2 is FQNEAQ (reference sequence). The CDR3 DNA is TGTGCCAGCAGCCAACTCGTGACAGAGTCTAACTATGGCTACACCTTC. As protein: CASSQLVTESNYGYTF.

V gene TRBV6-2 or TRBV6-3 combines with J gene TRBJ1-2; D ambiguous. The CDR3 is 16 amino acids. Trimming removed 3 bases at V and 0 bases at J, with 14 bases between. Germline CDR1 is MNHEY and CDR2 is SVGEGT. The CDR3 spells CASSYLQTLANYGYTF. The CDR3 DNA sequence: TGTGCCAGCAGTTATCTACAGACTCTGGCTAACTATGGCTACACCTTC.

Ten or more counts support this clonotype. The gene calls are TRBV12-3 or TRBV12-4 and TRBJ2-2, with TRBD2 matching over 7 bases. This CDR3 region has 16 residues. The V gene end was trimmed by 5 bases and the J gene end by 4 bases; junction bases not matched to a gene: 10. The CDR3 loop is CASSDLREMGTGELFF. The CDR3 DNA reads as TGTGCCAGCAGTGATTTGCGGGAGATGGGCACCGGGGAGCTGTTTTTT.

This clonotype has only a few counts. This chain's CDR3 is CASSLSTLNTEAFF. For the CDR3, the DNA is TGTGCCAGCAGCCTCTCCACCTTGAACACTGAAGCTTTCTTT. The V gene is TRBV12-3 or TRBV12-4, the J gene TRBJ1-1; no definite D call. CDR3 length: 14 residues. V was trimmed by 6 bases and J by 0 bases, leaving 11 bases between them.

CDR3 coding DNA: TGTGCCTGTACAGGGGAAAGGGGAAACACCATATATTTT. It specifies CACTGERGNTIYF. This rearrangement joins TRBV30 to TRBJ1-3; 7 bases match TRBD1. The length of the CDR3 is 13 residues. Germline V gene lookup returns CDR1 GTSNPN and CDR2 SVGIG (reference sequence). V lost 6 bases and J lost 4; bases outside the gene matches: 6.

Only a few counts were recorded for this clonotype. V is TRBV4-1 and J is TRBJ2-2; tentatively, D is TRBD1 (6 bases). There are 18 residues in the CDR3. Germline assignment: CDR1 MGHRA and CDR2 YSYEKL. V was clipped by 1 base and J by 3 bases, with 18 bases between them. DNA of the CDR3: TGCGCCAGCAGCCAAGGTCGAGGGGGTGAGCCGTACACCGGGGAGCTGTTTTTT. Translated: CASSQGRGGEPYTGELFF.

The chain carries TRBV5-5 and TRBJ2-2; TRBD1 agrees at 7 bases. Germline V CDR1 and CDR2: SGHKS, YYEKEE (reference sequence). V was pared by 3 bases and J by 7 bases, with 9 bases of the junction left unmatched. The CDR3 totals 15 residues. The DNA of the CDR3 is TGTGCCAGCAGCTCTAAACAGGGGTTTGGCGGGGAGCTGTTTTTT. Translation: CASSSKQGFGGELFF. The whole variable domain, remainder taken from reference TRBV5-5 and TRBJ2-2, is DAGVTQSPTHLIKTRGQQVTLRCSPISGHKSVSWYQQVLGQGPQFIFQYYEKEERGRGNFPDRFSARQFPNYSSELNVNALLLGDSALYLCASSSKQGFGGELFFGEGSRLTVL.